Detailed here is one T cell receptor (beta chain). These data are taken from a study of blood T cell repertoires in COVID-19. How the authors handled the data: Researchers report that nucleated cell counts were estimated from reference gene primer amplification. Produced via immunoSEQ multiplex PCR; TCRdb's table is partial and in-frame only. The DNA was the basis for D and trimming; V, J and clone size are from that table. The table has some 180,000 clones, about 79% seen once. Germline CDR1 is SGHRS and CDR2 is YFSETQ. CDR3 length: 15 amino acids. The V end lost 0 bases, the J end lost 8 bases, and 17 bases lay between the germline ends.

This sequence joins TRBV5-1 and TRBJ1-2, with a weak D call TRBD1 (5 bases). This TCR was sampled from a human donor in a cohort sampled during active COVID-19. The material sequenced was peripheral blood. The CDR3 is CASSLERYTGEGYTF. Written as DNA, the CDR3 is TGCGCCAGCAGCTTGGAGCGCTACACAGGAGAGGGCTACACCTTC. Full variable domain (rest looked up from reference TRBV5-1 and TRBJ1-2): KAGVTQTPRYLIKTRGQQVTLSCSPISGHRSVSWYQQTPGQGLQFLFEYFSETQRNKGNFPGRFSGRQFSNSRSEMNVSTLELGDSALYLCASSLERYTGEGYTFGSGTRLTVV.